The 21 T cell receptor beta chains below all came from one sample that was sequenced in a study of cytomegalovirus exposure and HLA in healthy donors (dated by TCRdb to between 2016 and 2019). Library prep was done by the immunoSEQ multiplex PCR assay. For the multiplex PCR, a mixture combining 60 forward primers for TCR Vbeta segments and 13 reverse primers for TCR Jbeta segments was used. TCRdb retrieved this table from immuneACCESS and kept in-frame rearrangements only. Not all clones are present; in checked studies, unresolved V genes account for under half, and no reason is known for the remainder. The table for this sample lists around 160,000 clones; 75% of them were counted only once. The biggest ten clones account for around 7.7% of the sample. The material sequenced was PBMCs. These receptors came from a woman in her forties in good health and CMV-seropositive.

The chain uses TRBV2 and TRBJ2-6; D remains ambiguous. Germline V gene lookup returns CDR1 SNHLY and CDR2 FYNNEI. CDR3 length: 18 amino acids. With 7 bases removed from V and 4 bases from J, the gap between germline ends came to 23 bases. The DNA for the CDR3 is TGTGCCAGCAAGGTCCAGAGGCGACTTTCCGGGGGGGCCAACGTCCTGACTTTC. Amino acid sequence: CASKVQRRLSGGANVLTF.

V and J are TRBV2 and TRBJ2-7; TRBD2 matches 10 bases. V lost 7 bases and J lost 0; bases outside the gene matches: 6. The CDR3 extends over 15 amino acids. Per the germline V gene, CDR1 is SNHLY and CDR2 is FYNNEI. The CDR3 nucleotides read TGTGCCAGCAACGGTGGACTAGCGGACTCCTACGAGCAGTACTTC. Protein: CASNGGLADSYEQYF.

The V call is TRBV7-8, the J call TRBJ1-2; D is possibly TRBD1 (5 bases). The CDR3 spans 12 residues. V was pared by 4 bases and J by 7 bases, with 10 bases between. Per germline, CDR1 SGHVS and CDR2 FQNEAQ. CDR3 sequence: CASSSGTSGYTF. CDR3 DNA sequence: TGTGCCAGCAGCTCCGGGACTTCTGGCTACACCTTC.

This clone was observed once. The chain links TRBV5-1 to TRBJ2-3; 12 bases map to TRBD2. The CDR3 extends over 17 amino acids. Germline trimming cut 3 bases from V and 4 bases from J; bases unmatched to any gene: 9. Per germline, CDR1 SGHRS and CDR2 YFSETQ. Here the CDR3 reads CASSSGTSGPAADTQYF. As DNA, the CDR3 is TGCGCCAGCAGCTCCGGGACTAGCGGGCCGGCGGCAGATACGCAGTATTTT. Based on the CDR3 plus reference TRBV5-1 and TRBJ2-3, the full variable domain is KAGVTQTPRYLIKTRGQQVTLSCSPISGHRSVSWYQQTPGQGLQFLFEYFSETQRNKGNFPGRFSGRQFSNSRSEMNVSTLELGDSALYLCASSSGTSGPAADTQYFGPGTRLTVL.

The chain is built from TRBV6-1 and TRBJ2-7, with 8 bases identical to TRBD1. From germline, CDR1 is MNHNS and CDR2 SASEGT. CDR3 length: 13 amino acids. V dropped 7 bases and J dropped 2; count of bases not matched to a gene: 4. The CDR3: CASKRTGTYEQYF. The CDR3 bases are TGTGCCAGCAAGAGGACAGGGACCTACGAGCAGTACTTC.

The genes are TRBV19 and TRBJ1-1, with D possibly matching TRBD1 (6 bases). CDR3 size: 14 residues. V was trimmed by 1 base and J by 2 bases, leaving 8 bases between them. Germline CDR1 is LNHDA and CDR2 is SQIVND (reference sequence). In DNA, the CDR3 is TGTGCCAGTAGTATAGGGACAGCCAACACTGAAGCTTTCTTT. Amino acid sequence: CASSIGTANTEAFF.

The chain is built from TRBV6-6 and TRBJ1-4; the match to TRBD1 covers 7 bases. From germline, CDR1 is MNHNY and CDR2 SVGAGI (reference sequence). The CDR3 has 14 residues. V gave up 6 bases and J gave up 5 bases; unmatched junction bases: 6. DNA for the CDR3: TGTGCCAGCAGCCAGGGACAGATAAATGAAAAACTGTTTTTT. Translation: CASSQGQINEKLFF.

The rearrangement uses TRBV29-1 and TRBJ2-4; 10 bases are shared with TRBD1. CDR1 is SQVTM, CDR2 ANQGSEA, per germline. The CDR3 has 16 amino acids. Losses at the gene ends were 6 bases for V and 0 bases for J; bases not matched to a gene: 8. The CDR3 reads CSVGDRGKGAKNIQYF. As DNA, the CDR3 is TGCAGCGTGGGGGACAGGGGAAAGGGAGCCAAAAACATTCAGTACTTC.

The DNA of the CDR3 is TGTGCCAGCAGCTCCCCAGTGGGCTCCGGAGGAAAACTGTTTTTT. It yields the protein CASSSPVGSGGKLFF. The V gene is TRBV7-8, the J gene TRBJ1-4; no clear D. Between the trimmed V and J ends, which lost 4 bases and 10 bases, there was a span of 19 bases. Germline-derived CDR1 and CDR2 are SGHVS and FQNEAQ. CDR3 length: 15 residues. Based on the CDR3 plus reference TRBV7-8 and TRBJ1-4, the full variable domain is GAGVSQSPRYKVAKRGQDVALRCDPISGHVSLFWYQQALGQGPEFLTYFQNEAQLDKSGLPSDRFFAERPEGSVSTLKIQRTQQEDSAVYLCASSSPVGSGGKLFFGSGTQLSVL.

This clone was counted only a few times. CDR3 loop: CASSPGQGMNTEAFF. The CDR3 DNA sequence: TGTGCCAGCAGCCCCGGACAGGGGATGAACACTGAAGCTTTCTTT. V gene TRBV5-8 combines with J gene TRBJ1-1, with 9 bases lining up with TRBD1. The CDR3 covers 15 residues. The germline CDR1 and CDR2 sequences are SGHTS and YDEGEE. V dropped 4 bases and J dropped 0; count of bases not matched to a gene: 4.

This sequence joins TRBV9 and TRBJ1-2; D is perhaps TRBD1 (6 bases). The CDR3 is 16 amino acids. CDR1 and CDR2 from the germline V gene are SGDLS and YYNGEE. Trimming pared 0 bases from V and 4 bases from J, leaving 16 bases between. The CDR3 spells CASSVAPNRAFYGYTF. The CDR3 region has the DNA TGTGCCAGCAGCGTAGCCCCCAACAGGGCCTTCTATGGCTACACCTTC.

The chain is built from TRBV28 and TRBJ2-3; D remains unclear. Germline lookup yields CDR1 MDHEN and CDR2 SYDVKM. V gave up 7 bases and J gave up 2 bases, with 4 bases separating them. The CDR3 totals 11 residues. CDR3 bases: TGTGCCAGCACCCTCACAGATACGCAGTATTTT. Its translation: CASTLTDTQYF.

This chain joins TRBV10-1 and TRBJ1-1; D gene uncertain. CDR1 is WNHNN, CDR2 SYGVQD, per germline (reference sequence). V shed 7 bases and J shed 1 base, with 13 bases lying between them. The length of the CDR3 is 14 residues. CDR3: CASKIREGNTEAFF. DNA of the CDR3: TGCGCCAGCAAGATTCGTGAGGGGAACACTGAAGCTTTCTTT.

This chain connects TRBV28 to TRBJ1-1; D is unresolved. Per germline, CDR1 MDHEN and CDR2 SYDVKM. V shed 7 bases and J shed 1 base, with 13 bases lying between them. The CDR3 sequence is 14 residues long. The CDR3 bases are TGTGCCAGCACCCTTCCGACAACGAACACTGAAGCTTTCTTT. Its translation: CASTLPTTNTEAFF. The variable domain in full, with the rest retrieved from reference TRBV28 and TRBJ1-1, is DVKVTQSSRYLVKRTGEKVFLECVQDMDHENMFWYRQDPGLGLRLIYFSYDVKMKEKGDIPEGYSVSREKKERFSLILESASTNQTSMYLCASTLPTTNTEAFFGQGTRLTVV.

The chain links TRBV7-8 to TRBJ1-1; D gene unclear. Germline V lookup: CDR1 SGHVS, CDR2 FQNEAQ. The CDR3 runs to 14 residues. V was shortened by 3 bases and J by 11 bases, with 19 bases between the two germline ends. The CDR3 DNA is TGTGCCAGCAGCTTTCGGGGAGGGCAAGTGGCGGCTTTCTTT. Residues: CASSFRGGQVAAFF.

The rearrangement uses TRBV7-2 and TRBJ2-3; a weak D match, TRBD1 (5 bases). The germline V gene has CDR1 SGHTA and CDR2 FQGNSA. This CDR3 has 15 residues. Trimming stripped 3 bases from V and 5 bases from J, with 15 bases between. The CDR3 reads CASSLGGLGRDTQYF. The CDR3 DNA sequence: TGTGCCAGCAGCTTGGGCGGCTTGGGGCGAGATACGCAGTATTTT.

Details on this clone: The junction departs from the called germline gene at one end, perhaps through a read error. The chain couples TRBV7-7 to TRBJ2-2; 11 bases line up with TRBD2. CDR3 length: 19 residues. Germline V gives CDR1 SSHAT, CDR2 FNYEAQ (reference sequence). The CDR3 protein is CASSSRPGLAASNTGELFF. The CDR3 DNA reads TGTGCTAGCAGCTCGCGTCCGGGACTAGCGGCATCGAACACCGGGGAGCTGTTTTTT.

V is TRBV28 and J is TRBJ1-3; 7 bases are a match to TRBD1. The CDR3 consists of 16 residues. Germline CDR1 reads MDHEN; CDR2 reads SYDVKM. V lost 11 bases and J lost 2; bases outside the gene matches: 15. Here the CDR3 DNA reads TGTGCCGCCCAAGACAGGGAAAGGTTTGCTGGAAACACCATATATTTT. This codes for CAAQDRERFAGNTIYF.

The CDR3 region is CATSRDGTPTPSTDTQYF. The CDR3 DNA is TGTGCCACCAGCAGAGATGGGACACCCACCCCCAGCACAGATACGCAGTATTTT. V usage is TRBV15 and J usage is TRBJ2-3, with D perhaps TRBD1 (6 bases). With 0 bases removed from V and 0 bases from J, the gap between germline ends came to 16 bases. Germline lookup yields CDR1 LNHNV and CDR2 YYDKDF (reference sequence). CDR3 size: 18 residues.

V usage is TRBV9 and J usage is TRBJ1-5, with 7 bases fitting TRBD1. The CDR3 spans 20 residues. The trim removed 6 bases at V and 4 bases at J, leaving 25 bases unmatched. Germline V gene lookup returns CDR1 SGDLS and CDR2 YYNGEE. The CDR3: CASISPRGRGEFGLNQPQHF. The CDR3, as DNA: TGTGCCAGCATATCCCCTAGGGGGCGCGGAGAATTCGGTTTAAATCAGCCCCAGCATTTT.

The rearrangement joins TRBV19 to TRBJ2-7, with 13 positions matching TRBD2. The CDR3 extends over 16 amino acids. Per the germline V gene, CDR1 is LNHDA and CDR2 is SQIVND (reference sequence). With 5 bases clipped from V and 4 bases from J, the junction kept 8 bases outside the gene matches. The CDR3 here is CASSARTSGSSYEQYF. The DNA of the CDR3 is TGTGCCAGTAGTGCCAGGACTAGCGGGAGTTCATACGAGCAGTACTTC. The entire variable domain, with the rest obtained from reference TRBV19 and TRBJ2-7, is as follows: DGGITQSPKYLFRKEGQNVTLSCEQNLNHDAMYWYRQDPGQGLRLIYYSQIVNDFQKGDIAEGYSVSREKKESFPLTVTSAQKNPTAFYLCASSARTSGSSYEQYFGPGTRLTVT.